This TCR beta chain was found in a study of blood T cell repertoires in COVID-19. About the study: Acute and convalescent COVID-19 specimens originated in the United States, Italy and Spain. Sample material is recorded as cDNA or gDNA derived from T cells, B-cell-depleted T cells, or PBMCs.

Germline CDR1 and CDR2: SGHNT and YYREEE (reference sequence). This CDR3 has 18 amino acids. V lost 2 bases and J lost 2; bases outside the gene matches: 7. In the study's own analysis: Researchers report that nucleated cell counts were estimated from reference gene primer amplification. Produced via immunoSEQ multiplex PCR; TCRdb's table is partial and in-frame only. V, J and clone size are those of that table, while D and trimming were read from the DNA. The sample lists under 100,000 clones, roughly nine tenths occurring once. The V call is TRBV5-4, the J call TRBJ2-5; 15 nucleotides agree with TRBD2. The sample comprised peripheral blood. The sequence derives from a man aged 50 or older with acute or convalescent COVID-19. This CDR3 reads CASSFRGLAGGRQETQYF. In DNA form, the CDR3 reads TGTGCCAGCAGCTTCCGGGGACTAGCGGGGGGCAGGCAAGAGACCCAGTACTTC. The variable domain in full, with the rest retrieved from reference TRBV5-4 and TRBJ2-5, is ETGVTQSPTHLIKTRGQQVTLRCSSQSGHNTVSWYQQALGQGPQFIFQYYREEENGRGNFPPRFSGLQFPNYSSELNVNALELDDSALYLCASSFRGLAGGRQETQYFGPGTRLLVL.